This T cell receptor beta chain was profiled in a study of beta chain features in type 1 diabetes. As for the study in general: What patients shared with healthy donors was a similar profile of age, gender and cell yields. Study-wide results and caveats: Type 1 diabetes patients showed fewer insertions and more deletions at VDJ junctions.

The germline V gene has CDR1 SGHTA and CDR2 FQGNSA. The CDR3 has 13 residues. The V end was cut by 1 base, the J end by 11 bases, with 14 bases between. The authors reverse transcribed all of the isolated RNA, so sequencing captured expressed TCRB transcripts. Some clones are missing from TCRdb's copy, which holds only in-frame ones; the method was immunoSEQ multiplex PCR. The data hold 350,000 to 450,000 clones, with approximately 13% observed a single time. A few counts support this clone. Antigen unknown. The chain combines TRBV7-2 with TRBJ2-5; possible D gene TRBD2, 5 bases. Sample: naive CD4+ T cells from blood. The TCR was taken from a man aged 25 to 45 in good health. The CDR3: CASSLEVAMGQYF. The CDR3 DNA reads as TGTGCCAGCAGCTTAGAGGTAGCGATGGGGCAGTACTTC.